This paragraph reports one TCR beta chain. The data derive from a study of blood T cell repertoires in COVID-19. Germline assignment: CDR1 MGHDK and CDR2 SYGVNS. The CDR3 totals 12 residues. Trimming removed 5 bases from V and 8 bases from J, with 9 bases in between. Original processing notes: Amplification with reference gene primers provided the estimates of nucleated cell counts. Sequenced by immunoSEQ multiplex PCR; TCRdb stores in-frame clones only, minus some. V, J and clone size were drawn from that table, and D and trimming were deduced from the DNA. The sample includes approximately 82,000 clones, around 89% of them seen just once. Participants, about 18 to 90 years old, spanned approximately 26 US areas. Cohorts were assigned according to the clinical history that participants reported.

The sample was PBMCs or T cells enriched from blood (not recorded which). The sequence came from a woman aged 45-65 years with acute COVID-19. The chain combines TRBV25-1 with TRBJ1-4; possible D gene TRBD1, 6 bases. The CDR3 here is CASSLGAEKLFF. The CDR3 region has the DNA TGTGCCAGCAGTCTGGGGGCCGAAAAACTGTTTTTT.